Listed here is a single TCR beta chain. The record originates from a study of blood T cell repertoires in COVID-19. Original handling: Nucleated cell number was recorded as an estimate derived from reference gene primer amplification. Data came from immunoSEQ multiplex PCR; TCRdb stores just in-frame clones and leaves some out. Clonal size and the V and J genes are those of that table, whereas D and trimming came from the DNA. There are about 300,000 clones in the sample; approximately 88% occur only once, and 1.5% to 2% lies in the top ten. The CDR3 sequence is 15 residues long. Germline assignment: CDR1 SGHTA and CDR2 FQGNSA. Trimming removed 1 base from V and 6 bases from J, with 12 bases in between.

The source of this sequence is a woman in her thirties with COVID-19, enrolled during active disease. This rearrangement joins TRBV7-2 to TRBJ1-4; D is perhaps TRBD1 (5 bases). Sequenced: peripheral blood. CDR3 nucleotides: TGTGCCAGCAGCTTAGAACCCAGGGTATATGAAAAACTGTTTTTT. Residues: CASSLEPRVYEKLFF.